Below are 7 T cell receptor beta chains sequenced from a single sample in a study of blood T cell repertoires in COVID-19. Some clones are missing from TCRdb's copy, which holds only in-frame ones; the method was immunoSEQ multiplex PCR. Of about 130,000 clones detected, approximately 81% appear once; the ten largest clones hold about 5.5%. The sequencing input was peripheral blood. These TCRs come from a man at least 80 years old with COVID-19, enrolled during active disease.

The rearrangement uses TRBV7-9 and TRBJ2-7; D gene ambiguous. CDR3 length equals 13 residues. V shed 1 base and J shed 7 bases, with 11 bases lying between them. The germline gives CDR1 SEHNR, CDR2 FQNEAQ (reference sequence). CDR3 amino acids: CASSLDWRPEQYF. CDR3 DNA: TGTGCCAGCAGCTTAGACTGGCGGCCAGAGCAGTACTTC.

The CDR3 loop reads CASRLGLAKGEQYF. The CDR3 bases are TGTGCCAGCAGGCTGGGACTAGCGAAGGGCGAGCAGTACTTC. The chain links TRBV3-1 (or the pseudogene TRBV3-2) to TRBJ2-7; 10 nucleotides match TRBD2. V dropped 6 bases and J dropped 6; count of bases not matched to a gene: 8. The CDR3 has 14 amino acids. Germline-derived CDR1 and CDR2 are LGHDT and YNNKEL (reference sequence).

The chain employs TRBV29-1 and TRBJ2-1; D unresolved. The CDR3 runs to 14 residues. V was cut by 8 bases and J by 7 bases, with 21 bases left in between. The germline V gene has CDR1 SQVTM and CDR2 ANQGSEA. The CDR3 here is CSTLWAPSLNEQFF. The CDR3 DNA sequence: TGCAGCACATTGTGGGCCCCCAGCCTAAATGAGCAGTTCTTC.

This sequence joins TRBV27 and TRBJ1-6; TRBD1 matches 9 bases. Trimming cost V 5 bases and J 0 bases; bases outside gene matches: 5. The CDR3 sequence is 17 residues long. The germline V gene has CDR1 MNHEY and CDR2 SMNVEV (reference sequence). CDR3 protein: CASSPWTGDSYNSPLHF. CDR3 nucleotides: TGTGCCAGCAGTCCTTGGACAGGGGACTCCTATAATTCACCCCTCCACTTT.

The CDR3 DNA reads as TGTGCCAGCAGCAGAAGAAGACAGGGTGCCAACAATGAGCAGTTCTTC. It is translated as CASSRRRQGANNEQFF. The chain employs TRBV21-1 and TRBJ2-1; no DNA check was done on the table's D call, TRBD1. TRBV21-1 is a listed pseudogene. The CDR3 is made up of 16 amino acids.

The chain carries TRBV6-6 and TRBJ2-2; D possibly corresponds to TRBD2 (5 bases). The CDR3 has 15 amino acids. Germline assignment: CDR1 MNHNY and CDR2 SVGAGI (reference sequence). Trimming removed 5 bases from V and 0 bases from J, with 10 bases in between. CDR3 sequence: CASSPRGANTGELFF. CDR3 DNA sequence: TGTGCCAGCAGTCCCCGGGGAGCGAACACCGGGGAGCTGTTTTTT.

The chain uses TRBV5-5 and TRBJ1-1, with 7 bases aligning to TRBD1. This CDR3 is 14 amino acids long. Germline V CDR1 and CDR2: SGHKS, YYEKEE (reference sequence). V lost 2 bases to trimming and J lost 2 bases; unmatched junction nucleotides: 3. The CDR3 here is CASSFRTGNTEAFF. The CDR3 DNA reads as TGTGCCAGCAGCTTCCGGACAGGCAACACTGAAGCTTTCTTT.